Below are 15 T cell receptor beta chains sequenced from a single sample in a study of blood T cell repertoires in COVID-19. Here immunoSEQ multiplex PCR was the method, and the copy in TCRdb shows in-frame clones only, minus some. The sample comprises some 240,000 clones, 89% of which are singletons, and 4.6% rests with the top ten. Material: peripheral blood. These receptors were collected from a woman aged 40 to 49 who had recovered from COVID-19.

This sequence joins TRBV25-1 and TRBJ2-1, with 9 positions matching TRBD2. V shed 6 bases and J 6 bases; nucleotides not matched to a gene: 9. CDR3 length: 15 amino acids. In germline, CDR1 is MGHDK, CDR2 SYGVNS. The DNA of the CDR3 is TGTGCCAGCAGCGCCTGGGCTAGCGGGGTCAATGAGCAGTTCTTC. Amino acids: CASSAWASGVNEQFF. Drawing the rest from reference TRBV25-1 and TRBJ2-1, the complete variable domain is EADIYQTPRYLVIGTGKKITLECSQTMGHDKMYWYQQDPGMELHLIHYSYGVNSTEKGDLSSESTVSRIRTEHFPLTLESARPSHTSQYLCASSAWASGVNEQFFGPGTRLTVL.

The gene calls are TRBV10-3 and TRBJ1-6; D unclear. Per germline, CDR1 ENHRY and CDR2 SYGVKD. Between the trimmed V and J ends, which lost 11 bases and 10 bases, there was a span of 21 bases. There are 14 residues in the CDR3. The CDR3 bases are TGTGCCGTTCGGGGTTGGGGAATCTACTCACCCCTCCACTTT. It codes for CAVRGWGIYSPLHF.

This sequence joins TRBV10-3 and TRBJ1-1, with TRBD1 as a possible D gene (5 bases). V was clipped by 3 bases and J by 3 bases, with 14 bases between them. CDR1 is ENHRY and CDR2 is SYGVKD in the germline V gene. CDR3 length: 15 residues. The CDR3 is CAISDLKDRDTEAFF. Written as DNA, the CDR3 is TGTGCCATCAGTGATCTGAAAGACAGAGACACTGAAGCTTTCTTT.

The chain joins TRBV7-9 to TRBJ2-3, with TRBD2 identical over 7 bases. CDR1 SEHNR and CDR2 FQNEAQ come from the germline V gene (reference sequence). The V segment lost 5 bases and the J segment 3 bases; nucleotides outside the gene matches: 8. This CDR3 is 15 amino acids long. Here the CDR3 reads CASSQLGGSTDTQYF. The CDR3 DNA reads as TGTGCCAGCAGCCAGCTGGGGGGGAGTACAGATACGCAGTATTTT.

CDR3 bases: TGTGCCAGCAGTTACTCGAGGGCAACTGGAAACACCATATATTTT. Its translation: CASSYSRATGNTIYF. The chain has TRBV6-2 or TRBV6-3 and TRBJ1-3; the D is unclear. The CDR3 is 15 amino acids. The V gene's germline CDR1 is MNHEY and CDR2 SVGEGT. V was clipped by 0 bases and J by 2 bases, with 8 bases between them.

The chain couples TRBV5-1 to TRBJ2-3; TRBD1 matches 8 bases. The CDR3 runs to 15 residues. The trim removed 0 bases at V and 4 bases at J, leaving 4 bases unmatched. From germline, CDR1 is SGHRS and CDR2 YFSETQ. CDR3 amino acids: CASSLGAGGADTQYF. CDR3 in DNA: TGCGCCAGCAGCTTGGGAGCAGGGGGCGCAGATACGCAGTATTTT.

The rearrangement links TRBV5-6 to TRBJ2-1, with D possibly being TRBD2 (6 bases). Trimming removed 1 base at V and 3 bases at J, with 14 bases between. In germline, CDR1 is SGHDT, CDR2 YYEEEE. CDR3 length equals 16 residues. The CDR3: CASSLSGSGSYNEQFF. DNA of the CDR3: TGTGCCAGCAGCTTGTCGGGTAGCGGAAGCTACAATGAGCAGTTCTTC.

V gene TRBV11-2 combines with J gene TRBJ2-1, with D uncertain. This CDR3 contains 14 residues. Trimming shortened V by 6 bases and J by 0 bases, and 9 bases separated the two germline ends. Germline assignment: CDR1 SGHAT and CDR2 FQNNGV. The CDR3 DNA reads as TGTGCCAGCAGACAGCTTCGCTCCTACAATGAGCAGTTCTTC. Translation: CASRQLRSYNEQFF.

The V call is TRBV12-3 or TRBV12-4, the J call TRBJ2-3, with D unresolved. The CDR3 sequence is 11 residues long. Trimming removed 7 bases at V and 8 bases at J, with 10 bases between. The CDR3 protein is CASTILRTQYF. In DNA form, the CDR3 reads TGTGCCAGCACCATTTTGCGTACGCAGTATTTT.

The chain uses TRBV2 and TRBJ2-3, with D possibly matching TRBD2 (5 bases). Germline CDR1 and CDR2: SNHLY and FYNNEI. CDR3 length: 14 residues. Trimming pared 3 bases from V and 0 bases from J, leaving 7 bases between. CDR3 amino acids: CASSDTRSTDTQYF. CDR3 nucleotides: TGTGCCAGCAGTGATACTAGGAGCACAGATACGCAGTATTTT.

V usage is TRBV28 and J usage is TRBJ2-1, with D hard to call. V was clipped by 3 bases and J by 7 bases, with 7 bases between them. CDR1 is MDHEN, CDR2 SYDVKM, per germline. This CDR3 has 12 amino acids. The CDR3 nucleotides are TGTGCCAGCAGTTTTAGAGAGAATGAGCAGTTCTTC. It specifies CASSFRENEQFF.

The chain couples TRBV6-5 to TRBJ1-2, with 10 bases identical to TRBD1. CDR1 is MNHEY and CDR2 is SVGAGI in the germline V gene. V trimming: 7 bases; J trimming: 7 bases; junction bases outside the gene matches: 9. This CDR3 is built from 14 residues. This CDR3 is CASTWDRGYAGYTF. The CDR3 DNA follows: TGTGCCAGCACTTGGGACAGGGGATATGCTGGCTACACCTTC.

This clone was detected a few times. The conserved final phenylalanine or tryptophan is absent from the CDR3, which likely points to a read error. Because the CDR3's place on the DNA is in doubt, the DNA is left out and the CDR3 is given as listed by TCRdb. This CDR3 is CASIPGSSS. This sequence joins TRBV23-1 and TRBJ2-4; the table's D call TRBD2 went unverified against the DNA. TRBV23-1 is reported as an ORF; its role is uncertain. The CDR3 has 9 amino acids, counting both end residues.

The chain is built from TRBV6-6 and TRBJ2-7, with TRBD2 matching 7 bases. This CDR3 is 14 amino acids long. Per the germline V gene, CDR1 is MNHNY and CDR2 is SVGAGI (reference sequence). J lost 1 base, V lost 7 bases, and 7 bases had no gene match. The chain's CDR3 is CASIDHGGSYEQYF. The CDR3 coding sequence is TGTGCCAGCATCGATCACGGGGGGTCCTACGAGCAGTACTTC.

The chain combines TRBV3-1 (or the pseudogene TRBV3-2) with TRBJ2-5; no clear D gene. The CDR3 loop spans 14 amino acids. V was clipped by 0 bases and J by 6 bases, with 11 bases between them. CDR1 is LGHDT, CDR2 YNNKEL, per germline (reference sequence). CDR3 DNA sequence: TGTGCCAGCAGCCAAGACACCCAGATTAAGACCCAGTACTTC. It is translated as CASSQDTQIKTQYF.